These T cell receptor beta chains were read from a single sample in a study of blood T cells in healthy people across ages. TCRdb reprocessed the 5' RACE reads via MiXCR and lists one record per CDR3 protein. The table shows 1.5 million to 2 million distinct CDR3 sequences, with 34% occurring only once. Sequenced sample: blood. The receptor source for this set is a woman in her twenties or thirties in good health. Each CDR3 is given with its conserved first and last residue. A D gene is named only where the DNA matches it firmly. Only part of the rows carry a size: once, few, many, or a class if the clone is expanded.

V gene: TRBV7-3; clone size: few; J gene: TRBJ2-3; D gene: -; CDR3 DNA: TGTGCCAGCAGCTTAACGAGGGACGGGGGAGATACGCAGTATTTT; CDR3 protein: CASSLTRDGGDTQYF
V gene: TRBV5-1; clone size: many; J gene: TRBJ2-7; D gene: TRBD1; CDR3 DNA: TGCGCCAGCAGCACGGGACAGGACCCCTACGAGCAGTACTTC; CDR3 protein: CASSTGQDPYEQYF
V gene: TRBV20-1; clone size: -; J gene: TRBJ1-2; D gene: -; CDR3 DNA: TGCAGTGCTAGAGACAGGATATCTATCGGCTACACCTTC; CDR3 protein: CSARDRISIGYTF
V gene: TRBV29-1; clone size: many; J gene: TRBJ1-1; D gene: -; CDR3 DNA: TGCAGCGGGCAGGGGTGGGAGAACACTGAAGCTTTCTTT; CDR3 protein: CSGQGWENTEAFF
V gene: TRBV5-1; clone size: -; J gene: TRBJ1-1; D gene: -; CDR3 DNA: TGCGCCAGCAGCTTGGAATGGGGAGGGACTGAAGCTTTCTTT; CDR3 protein: CASSLEWGGTEAFF
V gene: TRBV7-8; clone size: few; J gene: TRBJ2-3; D gene: -; CDR3 DNA: TGTGCCAGCAGCTTAAGGGCGGGGCCCCTAAGGCAGTATTTT; CDR3 protein: CASSLRAGPLRQYF
V gene: TRBV5-1; clone size: -; J gene: TRBJ2-1; D gene: TRBD2; CDR3 DNA: TGCGCCAGCAGCTACGGGACTAGCGGGATTGAGCAGTTCTTC; CDR3 protein: CASSYGTSGIEQFF
V gene: TRBV6-2/TRBV6-3; clone size: -; J gene: TRBJ2-6; D gene: TRBD1; CDR3 DNA: TGTGCCAGCACCACAACCGGGACAGGGGGGACTGGGGCCAACGTCCTGACTTTC; CDR3 protein: CASTTTGTGGTGANVLTF
V gene: TRBV27; clone size: -; J gene: TRBJ2-1; D gene: -; CDR3 DNA: TGTGCCAGCAGTTTGGACTACCGATTCGACAATGAGCAGTTCTTC; CDR3 protein: CASSLDYRFDNEQFF
V gene: TRBV5-1; clone size: -; J gene: TRBJ2-7; D gene: -; CDR3 DNA: TGCGCCAGCAACTCGGGCAGGACCTCCTACGAGCAGTACTTC; CDR3 protein: CASNSGRTSYEQYF
V gene: TRBV11-2; clone size: few; J gene: TRBJ2-1; D gene: TRBD2; CDR3 DNA: TGTGCCAGCAGCTTAGTCATCAGCGGGGGGGCCATCTATGAGCAGTTCTTC; CDR3 protein: CASSLVISGGAIYEQFF
V gene: TRBV27; clone size: -; J gene: TRBJ2-1; D gene: TRBD1; CDR3 DNA: TGTGCCAGCAGTGCAGGGGGTGCCTACAATGAGCAGTTCTTC; CDR3 protein: CASSAGGAYNEQFF
V gene: TRBV5-5; clone size: -; J gene: TRBJ2-2; D gene: -; CDR3 DNA: TGTGCCAGCAGCTTCCACAACACCGGGGAGCTGTTTTTT; CDR3 protein: CASSFHNTGELFF
V gene: TRBV4-1; clone size: -; J gene: TRBJ2-2; D gene: -; CDR3 DNA: TGCGCCAGCAGCCAAGGAGTCCGAGACTCCGGGGAGCTGTTTTTT; CDR3 protein: CASSQGVRDSGELFF
V gene: TRBV5-6; clone size: -; J gene: TRBJ2-5; D gene: -; CDR3 DNA: TGTGCCAGCAGCTTCGTGGGCGGGTCTGGGATCCAAGAGACCCAGTACTTC; CDR3 protein: CASSFVGGSGIQETQYF